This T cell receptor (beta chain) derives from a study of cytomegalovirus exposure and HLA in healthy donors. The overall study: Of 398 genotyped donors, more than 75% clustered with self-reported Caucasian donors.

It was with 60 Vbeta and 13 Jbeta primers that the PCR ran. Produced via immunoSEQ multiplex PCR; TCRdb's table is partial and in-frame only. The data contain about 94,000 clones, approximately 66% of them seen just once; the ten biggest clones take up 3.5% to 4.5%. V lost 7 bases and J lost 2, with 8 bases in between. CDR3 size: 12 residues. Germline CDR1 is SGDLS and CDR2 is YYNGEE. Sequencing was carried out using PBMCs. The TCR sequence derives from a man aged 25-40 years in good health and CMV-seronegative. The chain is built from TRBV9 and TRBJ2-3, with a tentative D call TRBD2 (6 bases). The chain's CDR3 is CASRGNTDTQYF. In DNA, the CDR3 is TGTGCCAGCCGGGGGAACACAGATACGCAGTATTTT.